Listed below are T cell receptor beta chains from one sample, sequenced in a study of PD-1 blockade in classical Hodgkin lymphoma. The protocol was immunoSEQ multiplex PCR, while the TCRdb copy is restricted to in-frame clones and leaves out a portion. The top ten clones hold 1.5% to 2% of a sample with around 15,000 clones, roughly 79% of them seen once. Sequenced here: CD4+ T cells from blood, sampled before the fourth cycle of nivolumab. Source of these receptors: a human donor with classical Hodgkin lymphoma. The CDR3 runs from the conserved cysteine through the conserved F or W. The D gene is left open where the match is weak. Some rows mark clone size as missing; the rest say once, few, many or name a class of expanded clone.

>few|TRBV10-3|14|-|TRBJ2-1
TGTGCCATCAGTGAGTCCGGGGCCCAGGGGGAGCAGTTCTTC
CAISESGAQGEQFF
>-|TRBV5-1|16|-|TRBJ2-1
TGCGCCAGCAGCTTTGGGGTGTGGGAGGAAGGCGATGAGCAGTTCTTC
CASSFGVWEEGDEQFF
>-|TRBV7-9|11|-|TRBJ2-7
TGTGCCAGCACCCCGGGCCCCGAGCAGTACTTC
CASTPGPEQYF
>-|TRBV10-3|19|TRBD2|TRBJ2-2
TGTGCCATCAGTGAGTCTAATCAGCTAGCGGGAGAAGGCACCGGGGAGCTGTTTTTT
CAISESNQLAGEGTGELFF
>few|TRBV2|13|-|TRBJ2-1
TGTGCCAGCAGGATGAAACTGTACAATGAGCAGTTCTTC
CASRMKLYNEQFF
>-|TRBV19|19|TRBD2|TRBJ2-1
TGTGCCAGTAGTATGGGGAGGAGGACTAGCGGGAGATCCTACAATGAGCAGTTCTTC
CASSMGRRTSGRSYNEQFF
>-|TRBV5-1|14|-|TRBJ2-3
TGCGCCAGCAGCACCACAGGACCGCGGGATACGCAGTATTTT
CASSTTGPRDTQYF
>-|TRBV7-6|16|TRBD2|TRBJ2-5
TGTGCCAGCAGCTTGGGGCTAGCGGGGACCCAAGAGACCCAGTACTTC
CASSLGLAGTQETQYF
>-|TRBV30|14|-|TRBJ2-1
TGTGCCTGGAGGGGGCTCGGGGGCAGGAATGAGCAGTTCTTC
CAWRGLGGRNEQFF
>-|TRBV15|12|-|TRBJ2-7
TGTGCCACCAGCAACTATGCTGGCGAGCAGTACTTC
CATSNYAGEQYF
>once|TRBV9|17|-|TRBJ1-1
TGTGCCAGCAGCGTAGGGCACTATCTTGGCAGGAACACTGAAGCTTTCTTT
CASSVGHYLGRNTEAFF
>-|TRBV28|12|-|TRBJ1-3
TGTGCCAGCCGTGTCTCTGGAAACACCATATATTTT
CASRVSGNTIYF
>few|TRBV19|14|-|TRBJ2-5
TGTGCCAGTAGTGGGGGCCCTTACGGGGAGACCCAGTACTTC
CASSGGPYGETQYF
>-|TRBV2|16|TRBD2|TRBJ2-3
TGTGCCAGCAGAAGGGCTAGCGGGAGTGGCACAGATACGCAGTATTTT
CASRRASGSGTDTQYF
>-|TRBV28|15|-|TRBJ1-1
TGTGCCAGCAGTTTGTGGATGGCGGAGAACACTGAAGCTTTCTTT
CASSLWMAENTEAFF
>-|TRBV5-1|16|TRBD2|TRBJ2-7
TGCGCCAGCAGCTTGGCGGCTAGCGGGCCAACCTACGAGCAGTACTTC
CASSLAASGPTYEQYF
>once|TRBV5-6|13|-|TRBJ2-7
TGTGCCAGCAGCTTGGCCCAACTCCACGAGCAGTACTTC
CASSLAQLHEQYF
>-|TRBV14|16|-|TRBJ2-3
TGTGCCAGCAGCCGATGGAGCGGATTGGCGACAGATACGCAGTATTTT
CASSRWSGLATDTQYF
>once|TRBV4-2|16|-|TRBJ2-1
TGTGCCAGCAGCCAATCCGACGGGGGTTCCTACAATGAGCAGTTCTTC
CASSQSDGGSYNEQFF
>few|TRBV15|16|-|TRBJ1-2
TGTGCCACCAGCGGCGGGGGGGGCAGGAGCAACTATGGCTACACCTTC
CATSGGGGRSNYGYTF
>-|TRBV10-1|13|TRBD1|TRBJ1-2
TGCGCCAGCAGTGAGAACAGGGGGAATGGCTACACCTTC
CASSENRGNGYTF
>-|TRBV6-6|14|TRBD2|TRBJ2-7
TGTGCCAGCAGATACCGGGAGGGCCCCTACGAGCAGTACTTC
CASRYREGPYEQYF
>-|TRBV7-9|14|TRBD2|TRBJ2-7
TGTGCCAGCAGTTCTAGCGGGAGCGCGTACGAGCAGTACTTC
CASSSSGSAYEQYF
>once|TRBV5-6|14|-|TRBJ1-2
TGTGCCAGCAGCTTGGAGGGTATACACTATGGCTACACCTTC
CASSLEGIHYGYTF
>-|TRBV2|12|TRBD2|TRBJ2-1
TGTGCCAGCAGTGATCGGCGGGAGGTTCTGTTCTTC
CASSDRREVLFF
>-|TRBV5-5|15|-|TRBJ2-6
TGTGCCAGCAGCTTGGAGGTTTTTGGGGCCAACGTCCTGACTTTC
CASSLEVFGANVLTF
>once|TRBV10-2|15|TRBD2|TRBJ2-7
TGCGCCAGCAGAGCCGGGACTAGCGGGAGTTACGAGCAGTACTTC
CASRAGTSGSYEQYF
>-|TRBV19|14|-|TRBJ2-7
TGTGCCAGTAGCAATTACGGGTTCGGGGGCGAGCAGTACTTC
CASSNYGFGGEQYF
>-|TRBV5-1|16|-|TRBJ1-1
TGCGCCAGCAGCTTGGAGGCAGGGCTCATGAACACTGAAGCTTTCTTT
CASSLEAGLMNTEAFF
>-|TRBV11-2|14|-|TRBJ2-2
TGTGCCAGCAGCCAGGTTGTCCACACCGGGGAGCTGTTTTTT
CASSQVVHTGELFF
>-|TRBV9|12|-|TRBJ2-3
TGTGCCAGCAGCCCCCATTCCGATACGCAGTATTTT
CASSPHSDTQYF
>-|TRBV15|15|TRBD1|TRBJ1-4
TGTGCCACCAGCAGCGCCGGGACAGGCGGCGAAAAACTGTTTTTT
CATSSAGTGGEKLFF
>-|TRBV6-1|18|TRBD2|TRBJ2-2
TGTGCCAGCAGTGTTGCTAGCGGGAGGCTTTTTAACACCGGGGAGCTGTTTTTT
CASSVASGRLFNTGELFF
>-|TRBV7-9|15|TRBD1|TRBJ2-1
TGTGCCAGCAGCTTTACAGGGGGCGCCTACAATGAGCAGTTCTTC
CASSFTGGAYNEQFF
>-|TRBV9|13|-|TRBJ2-5
TGTGCCAGCAGCGTAGACGTATGGGAGACCCAGTACTTC
CASSVDVWETQYF
>-|TRBV6-1|13|TRBD1|TRBJ1-5
TGTGCCAGCAGTGTACAGGGGCGACAGCCCCAGCATTTT
CASSVQGRQPQHF
>-|TRBV5-1|15|TRBD1|TRBJ2-7
TGCGCCAGCAGCTTGGGCGGGACAGGGGCCTACGAGCAGTACTTC
CASSLGGTGAYEQYF
>-|TRBV27|15|-|TRBJ2-6
TGTGCCAGCAGTTTGACCAGGGCTGGGGCCAACGTCCTGACTTTC
CASSLTRAGANVLTF
>-|TRBV10-3|13|-|TRBJ2-3
TGTGCCATCAGTCCTGACTCCGTCGATACGCAGTATTTT
CAISPDSVDTQYF
>-|TRBV19|15|-|TRBJ2-5
TGTGCCAGTAGTCGACAGTCAAGGACTTCTGAGACCCAGTACTTC
CASSRQSRTSETQYF
>-|TRBV7-9|17|-|TRBJ2-3
TGTGCCAGCAGCTCTAGCCGGGACACTAAGTCGGGAGATACGCAGTATTTT
CASSSSRDTKSGDTQYF
>-|TRBV15|14|-|TRBJ2-5
TGTGCCACCAGCAGACCTGGGCAGGGGTCGCCGGAGTACTTC
CATSRPGQGSPEYF
>-|TRBV6-5|13|-|TRBJ1-1
TGTGCCAGCAGTTATGCAGAGAACACTGAAGCTTTCTTT
CASSYAENTEAFF
>-|TRBV29-1|13|-|TRBJ2-3
TGCAGCGTTTTTCGGCAGAGCACAGATACGCAGTATTTT
CSVFRQSTDTQYF
>-|TRBV5-4|15|TRBD1|TRBJ2-2
TGTGCCAGCAGCTTGCGACAGGGCCTCACCGGGGAGCTGTTTTTT
CASSLRQGLTGELFF
>few|TRBV19|14|TRBD2|TRBJ2-2
TGTGCCAGTAAATCGGGAGGGGGCACCGGGGAGCTGTTTTTT
CASKSGGGTGELFF
>-|TRBV19|13|-|TRBJ2-3
TGTGCCAGTAGTAAAGCTAGCACAGATACGCAGTATTTT
CASSKASTDTQYF
>-|TRBV29-1|18|TRBD2|TRBJ2-2
TGCAGCGTTGTGTTCGGACTAGCGGGAGTTCTAAACACCGGGGAGCTGTTTTTT
CSVVFGLAGVLNTGELFF
>-|TRBV30|15|-|TRBJ1-6
TGTGCCTGGAATAACAGGATTTGGAATAATTCACCCCTCCACTTT
CAWNNRIWNNSPLHF
>-|TRBV5-1|18|-|TRBJ2-5
TGCGCCAGCAGCTTGCGGGTCACAGGGAGACCTAGGCAAGAGACCCAGTACTTC
CASSLRVTGRPRQETQYF
>-|TRBV6-6|15|-|TRBJ1-5
TGTGCCAGCAGTTACTCGGCAGGTGGCAATCAGCCCCAGCATTTT
CASSYSAGGNQPQHF